This T cell receptor beta chain was observed in a study of CD8 T cells in ankylosing spondylitis. The CDR3 totals 14 residues. Per the germline V gene, CDR1 is SGHRS and CDR2 is YFSETQ. Study-wide findings and caveats: What appeared characteristic of ankylosing spondylitis blood was a TCR beta motif of several highly homologous variants.

TCRdb reprocessed the 5' RACE reads via MiXCR and lists one record per CDR3 protein. The repertoire holds about 460,000 distinct CDR3 sequences, with 5.3% as singletons. This clonotype was picked up many times. Its antigen is currently unknown. One end of the junction does not line up with germline, which may come from a read error. This receptor was obtained from a male donor with ankylosing spondylitis. The V call is TRBV5-1, the J call TRBJ2-2; tentative D call: TRBD1 (5 bases). Sample: blood, either unsorted or a sorted T cell fraction (not recorded which). CDR3 coding DNA: TGTGCCAGCAGTTTAACAGGGAACACCGGGGAGCTGTTTTTT. This sequence encodes CASSLTGNTGELFF.